This record covers a single T cell receptor beta chain. Its target is unknown. The ends were cut back, 4 bases at V and 5 bases at J, with 14 bases in the middle. This CDR3 comprises 14 residues. Germline-derived CDR1 and CDR2 are SEHNR and FQNEAQ (reference sequence). These data originate in a study of T-cell reconstitution after alpha-beta-depleted transplantation in children. General observations from the study: Expanded clones from the graft, numbering several hundred, reportedly supplied alpha-beta T cells about two months after transplant. Surviving recipient T cells and thymic progenitors produced the high day-60 TCRbeta diversity seen in some patients.

The TCRbeta library incorporated unique molecular identifiers. TCRdb passed the PCR reads through MiXCR, listing each CDR3 protein once. The sample records 700,000 or so distinct CDR3 sequences, roughly 13% being singletons. The chain uses TRBV7-9 and TRBJ2-5, with D perhaps being TRBD1 or TRBD2 (5 bases each). This receptor was taken from a girl aged 2-10 years with congenital amegakaryocytic thrombocytopenia, due to receive a stem cell transplant. The sample was PBMCs, taken before TCRalphabeta/CD19-depleted stem cell transplant. The CDR3 sequence: CASSSVGEHETQYF. The DNA for the CDR3 is TGTGCCAGCAGCTCTGTAGGGGAGCATGAGACCCAGTACTTC.